This entry features one TCR beta chain sequence. Its antigen is as yet unknown. The CDR3 extends over 14 amino acids. Germline-derived CDR1 and CDR2 are SQVTM and ANQGSEA. V was pared by 3 bases and J by 4 bases, with 15 bases between. The sample comes from a study of STAT3 mutations in large granular lymphocyte leukemia. TCRdb's table, derived via immunoSEQ multiplex PCR, lists solely in-frame clones and lacks some. The sample yields under 25,000 clones, about nine tenths seen once. Study-level points and caveats: Some patients had persisting codominant clonotypes that could mask small clones. Samples missed the first appearance of the clone. Variable sampling intervals and differing treatment regimens complicated linking therapy response to TCR clonal burden changes. In T-cell large granular lymphocyte leukemia, about half of patients showed multiple immunodominant subclonotypes. In about 30% of the 18 patients, new TCR clonotypes emerged after therapy.

The gene calls are TRBV29-1 and TRBJ1-2; D is ambiguous. Sequencing input: peripheral blood mononuclear cells. The source is a man aged 55 to 70 with T-cell large granular lymphocyte leukemia. Some clones in this sample may be carry-over from other donors' samples. CDR3 residues: CSVEQEWAPYGYTF. Here the CDR3 DNA reads TGCAGCGTTGAGCAGGAGTGGGCCCCCTATGGCTACACCTTC.